The 32 T cell receptor beta chains in this list originate from one sample, sequenced in a study of CXCR3-negative and CXCR3-positive naive CD8 T cells. Their recognized antigens are unknown. It was by 5' RACE with UMI labels that the TRB cDNA libraries were prepared. TCRdb re-called the 5' RACE reads; one entry per CDR3 protein, DNA not given. Its table lists 6,200 or so distinct CDR3 sequences. Overall study results and limits: When CXCR3-positive naive cells were set against CXCR3-negative naive cells, the former had more hydrophobic TRB CDR3s.

Sequencing used naive CXCR3+ CD8+ T cells from blood. Subset given: CD45RO-CCR7+CD27+CD95- naive CD8+ T cells expressing CXCR3 (TNR3+). The origin of the receptors is a human donor in good health. Some clones in this sample may be carry-over from other donors' samples.

The chain links TRBV29-1 to TRBJ1-2; TCRdb indicates TRBD1, and absent DNA this call remains unverified. This CDR3 contains 14 residues. Germline V gene data show CDR1 as SQVTM and CDR2 as ANQGSEA. Here the CDR3 reads CSAPGTGWGYGYTF.

The chain couples TRBV29-1 to TRBJ2-2. The CDR3 runs to 12 residues. The germline V gene has CDR1 SQVTM and CDR2 ANQGSEA. CDR3 in amino acids: CSVDNGAGELFF.

The rearrangement joins TRBV27 to TRBJ1-1; TCRdb reports TRBD1, a call that lacks DNA to check it against. Germline loops: CDR1 MNHEY, CDR2 SMNVEV (reference sequence). The length of the CDR3 is 15 residues. This CDR3 is CASQTWTGLNTEAFF.

This chain uses TRBV24-1 with TRBJ2-7; TCRdb calls TRBD1, which cannot be checked without DNA. The germline V gene has CDR1 KGHDR and CDR2 SFDVKD. The CDR3 consists of 13 residues. The CDR3 loop is CATSGTGSNEQYF.

V usage is TRBV9 and J usage is TRBJ1-1; TCRdb selects TRBD1, and the lack of DNA leaves this call unchecked. Germline CDR1 SGDLS, CDR2 YYNGEE. This CDR3 has 15 amino acids. The CDR3 spells CASSPGMGKNTEAFF.

V is TRBV27 and J is TRBJ2-1; the D gene TCRdb calls, TRBD2, cannot be checked with no DNA. The CDR3 runs 17 residues. The germline CDR1 and CDR2 sequences are MNHEY and SMNVEV (reference sequence). The CDR3 region is CASSPSGLAVLYNEQFF.

V and J are TRBV5-1 and TRBJ2-7; the TCRdb call, TRBD1, lacks DNA for checking. This CDR3 is built from 16 residues. Looked up from germline, CDR1 is SGHRS and CDR2 is YFSETQ. The CDR3 protein is CASSFSWTGDSYEQYF.

This clonotype is medium-sized (0.01 to 0.1%) by frequency. CDR3 sequence reads: CASSSPNRQETQYF. This rearrangement joins TRBV5-1 to TRBJ2-5. This CDR3 spans 14 amino acids. The germline V gene encodes CDR1 SGHRS and CDR2 YFSETQ.

The chain combines TRBV20-1 with TRBJ2-1; the D call from TCRdb, TRBD2, cannot be confirmed without DNA. The CDR3 is 13 amino acids. Germline lookup yields CDR1 DFQATT and CDR2 SNEGSKA (reference sequence). This CDR3 is CSARGLAGVEQFF.

The gene calls are TRBV11-2 and TRBJ2-5; the D gene TCRdb calls, TRBD2, cannot be checked with no DNA. This CDR3 is 14 amino acids long. The germline CDR1 and CDR2 sequences are SGHAT and FQNNGV. CDR3: CASSLVAGEETQYF.

This clonotype is deemed medium-sized by its frequency. The V gene is TRBV6-1, the J gene TRBJ1-6. This CDR3 is built from 17 residues. CDR1 and CDR2 (germline): MNHNS, SASEGT. This CDR3 is CASSEAPVISYNSPLHF.

This clonotype shows up as medium-sized by frequency. CDR3 amino acids: CSAPPVWEETQYF. The rearrangement uses TRBV20-1 and TRBJ2-5; TCRdb's D gene call, TRBD2, goes unchecked for lack of DNA. This CDR3 has 13 amino acids. From germline, CDR1 is DFQATT and CDR2 SNEGSKA (reference sequence).

This clonotype is medium-sized by frequency. The V gene is TRBV2, the J gene TRBJ2-1; TCRdb reports TRBD2, a call that lacks DNA to check it against. This CDR3 region has 16 residues. The germline CDR1 and CDR2 sequences are SNHLY and FYNNEI. The CDR3 spells CASSDLAGGIVDEQFF.

The chain joins TRBV12-3 or TRBV12-4 to TRBJ2-1; with no DNA, the TCRdb D assignment of TRBD2 cannot be verified. CDR3 length equals 12 residues. The CDR3: CASSSEREREFF.

This clonotype is called medium-sized based on its frequency. V usage is TRBV7-9 and J usage is TRBJ2-1; TCRdb names TRBD2, which stays unverified in the absence of DNA. The CDR3 covers 14 residues. Germline lookup yields CDR1 SEHNR and CDR2 FQNEAQ (reference sequence). The CDR3 region is CASNPRDYHNEQFF.

This clonotype registers medium-sized by frequency. The genes are TRBV29-1 and TRBJ2-1. The CDR3 is 11 amino acids. Looked up from germline, CDR1 is SQVTM and CDR2 is ANQGSEA. CDR3 sequence reads: CSAYKDNEQFF.

This chain uses TRBV24-1 with TRBJ2-2; TCRdb's D call, TRBD2, is unchecked because there is no DNA. Germline V CDR1 and CDR2: KGHDR, SFDVKD. CDR3 length equals 14 residues. The CDR3 loop reads CATSLAGGTGELFF.

Frequency places this clonotype as medium-sized. J is TRBJ2-1 and V is TRBV9. Looked up from germline, CDR1 is SGDLS and CDR2 is YYNGEE. This CDR3 spans 15 amino acids. The CDR3 loop reads CASSDGVSSGNEQFF.

This clonotype is identified as medium-sized (0.01 to 0.1%) from frequency. This chain joins TRBV6-5 and TRBJ1-2; lacking DNA, the TRBD1 call made by TCRdb goes unchecked. Looked up from germline, CDR1 is MNHEY and CDR2 is SVGAGI. The CDR3 loop spans 16 amino acids. CDR3 residues: CASSSDPGGGAYGYTF.

The rearrangement joins TRBV28 to TRBJ2-3; TCRdb gives TRBD1 as the D gene, but with no DNA this cannot be confirmed. CDR3 length: 16 residues. The V gene's germline CDR1 is MDHEN and CDR2 SYDVKM. The CDR3 sequence: CASSPATGWIADTQYF. The whole variable domain, filled in from reference TRBV28 and TRBJ2-3, reads DVKVTQSSRYLVKRTGEKVFLECVQDMDHENMFWYRQDPGLGLRLIYFSYDVKMKEKGDIPEGYSVSREKKERFSLILESASTNQTSMYLCASSPATGWIADTQYFGPGTRLTVL.

V is TRBV12-3 or TRBV12-4 and J is TRBJ1-1; the TCRdb D gene call, TRBD1, has no DNA to confirm it. This CDR3 has 14 residues. The CDR3 sequence: CASSLPGANTEAFF.

The CDR3 loop is CASSLVAGGPDEQYF. The chain links TRBV12-3 or TRBV12-4 to TRBJ2-7; without DNA, the TCRdb call of TRBD2 cannot be checked. The CDR3 extends over 15 amino acids.

J is TRBJ2-1 and V is TRBV5-5. Germline values: CDR1 SGHKS, CDR2 YYEKEE (reference sequence). The CDR3 extends over 15 amino acids. CDR3 in amino acids: CASSFRLSPTDEQFF.

By frequency, this clonotype is medium-sized. This chain's CDR3 is CASSPGQGLNSPLHF. The chain joins TRBV4-2 to TRBJ1-6; TCRdb's D gene call, TRBD1, goes unchecked for lack of DNA. Germline CDR1 is LGHNA and CDR2 is YNFKEQ. CDR3 length: 15 residues.

This clonotype ranks as large in terms of frequency. This sequence joins TRBV7-8 and TRBJ2-3; no DNA is available, so the TRBD2 call from TCRdb remains unchecked. CDR1 and CDR2 from the germline V gene are SGHVS and FQNEAQ. CDR3 size: 12 residues. This chain's CDR3 is CASRRAPDTQYF.

The V and J genes are TRBV19 and TRBJ2-1; TCRdb indicates TRBD2, and absent DNA this call remains unverified. The CDR3 extends over 15 amino acids. Germline V CDR1 and CDR2: LNHDA, SQIVND (reference sequence). The CDR3 loop reads CASSLGLAGHDEQFF.

The gene calls are TRBV29-1 and TRBJ2-3; there is no DNA to check the TCRdb D call of TRBD1. Germline assignment: CDR1 SQVTM and CDR2 ANQGSEA. There are 14 residues in the CDR3. The CDR3 protein is CSVLVTGSKDTQYF.

The chain joins TRBV29-1 to TRBJ1-2; TCRdb returns TRBD1, unconfirmable since there is no DNA. The CDR3 is 11 residues long. Germline lookup yields CDR1 SQVTM and CDR2 ANQGSEA. The CDR3 loop is CSVRQGNGYTF.

This clonotype registers medium-sized by frequency. The CDR3 loop is CSVEDQGGSEQYF. The chain is built from TRBV29-1 and TRBJ2-7; TCRdb proposes TRBD1, but this gene call is untestable without DNA. The CDR3 has 13 residues. In germline, CDR1 is SQVTM, CDR2 ANQGSEA.

The gene calls are TRBV29-1 and TRBJ1-1; there is no DNA to check the TCRdb D call of TRBD1. CDR1 and CDR2 (germline): SQVTM, ANQGSEA. The CDR3 covers 11 residues. The CDR3 loop reads CSGAVNTEAFF.

The J gene is TRBJ2-7, the V gene TRBV29-1. Germline V gene lookup returns CDR1 SQVTM and CDR2 ANQGSEA. The CDR3 extends over 13 amino acids. CDR3 loop: CSVEQGGSYEQYF.

This clonotype ranks as medium-sized in terms of frequency. This chain uses TRBV29-1 with TRBJ1-1. The CDR3 covers 11 residues. Per the germline V gene, CDR1 is SQVTM and CDR2 is ANQGSEA. CDR3 sequence reads: CSVGLNTEAFF.